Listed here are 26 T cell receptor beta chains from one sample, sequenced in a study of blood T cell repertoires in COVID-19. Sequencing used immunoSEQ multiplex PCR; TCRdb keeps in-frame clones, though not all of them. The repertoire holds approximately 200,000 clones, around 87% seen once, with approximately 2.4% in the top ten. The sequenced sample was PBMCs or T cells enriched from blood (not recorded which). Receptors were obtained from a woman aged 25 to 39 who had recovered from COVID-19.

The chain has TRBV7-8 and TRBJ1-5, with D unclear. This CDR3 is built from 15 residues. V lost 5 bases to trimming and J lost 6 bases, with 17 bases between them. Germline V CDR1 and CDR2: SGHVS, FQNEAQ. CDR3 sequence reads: CASSPKPTKGQPQHF. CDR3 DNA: TGTGCCAGCAGCCCAAAACCAACTAAAGGTCAGCCCCAGCATTTT.

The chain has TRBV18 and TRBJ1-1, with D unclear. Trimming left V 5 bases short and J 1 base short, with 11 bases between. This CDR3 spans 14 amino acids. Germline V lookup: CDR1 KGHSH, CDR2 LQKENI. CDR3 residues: CASSASRGNTEAFF. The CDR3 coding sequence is TGTGCCAGCTCAGCCTCACGGGGGAACACTGAAGCTTTCTTT. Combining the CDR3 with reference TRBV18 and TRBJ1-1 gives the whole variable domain NAGVMQNPRHLVRRRGQEARLRCSPMKGHSHVYWYRQLPEEGLKFMVYLQKENIIDESGMPKERFSAEFPKEGPSILRIQQVVRGDSAAYFCASSASRGNTEAFFGQGTRLTVV.

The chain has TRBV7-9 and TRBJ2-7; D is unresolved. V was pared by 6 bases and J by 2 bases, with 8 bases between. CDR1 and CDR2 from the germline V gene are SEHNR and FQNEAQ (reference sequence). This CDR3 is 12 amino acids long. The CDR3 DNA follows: TGTGCCAGCAGTACTTACCCCTACGAGCAGTACTTC. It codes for CASSTYPYEQYF.

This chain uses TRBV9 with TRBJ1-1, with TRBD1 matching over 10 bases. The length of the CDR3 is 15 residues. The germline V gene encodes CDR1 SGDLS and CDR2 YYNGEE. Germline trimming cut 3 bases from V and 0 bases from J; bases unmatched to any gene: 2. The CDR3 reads CASSGQGALNTEAFF. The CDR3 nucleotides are TGTGCCAGCAGCGGACAGGGGGCATTGAACACTGAAGCTTTCTTT.

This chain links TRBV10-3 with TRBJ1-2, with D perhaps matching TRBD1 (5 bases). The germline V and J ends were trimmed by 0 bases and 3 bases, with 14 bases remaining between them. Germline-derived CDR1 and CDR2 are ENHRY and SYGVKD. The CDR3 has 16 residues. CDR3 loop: CAISESGLSEDYGYTF. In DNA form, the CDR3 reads TGTGCCATCAGTGAGTCGGGACTCTCCGAGGACTATGGCTACACCTTC.

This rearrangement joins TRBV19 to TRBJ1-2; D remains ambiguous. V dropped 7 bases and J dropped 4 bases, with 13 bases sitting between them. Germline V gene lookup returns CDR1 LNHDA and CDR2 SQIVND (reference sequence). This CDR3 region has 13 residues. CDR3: CASISQPFYGYTF. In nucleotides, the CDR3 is TGTGCCAGTATCTCACAGCCCTTCTATGGCTACACCTTC. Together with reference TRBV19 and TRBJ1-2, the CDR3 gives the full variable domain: DGGITQSPKYLFRKEGQNVTLSCEQNLNHDAMYWYRQDPGQGLRLIYYSQIVNDFQKGDIAEGYSVSREKKESFPLTVTSAQKNPTAFYLCASISQPFYGYTFGSGTRLTVV.

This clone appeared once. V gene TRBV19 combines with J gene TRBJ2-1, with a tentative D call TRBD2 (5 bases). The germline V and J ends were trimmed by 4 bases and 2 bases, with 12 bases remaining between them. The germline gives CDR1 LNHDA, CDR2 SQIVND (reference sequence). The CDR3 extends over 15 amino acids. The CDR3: CASSNAWETYNEQFF. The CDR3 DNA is TGTGCCAGTAGTAATGCTTGGGAGACCTACAATGAGCAGTTCTTC.

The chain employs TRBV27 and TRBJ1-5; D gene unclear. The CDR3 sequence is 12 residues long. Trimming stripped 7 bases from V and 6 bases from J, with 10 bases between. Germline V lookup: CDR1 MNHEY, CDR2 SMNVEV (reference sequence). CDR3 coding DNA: TGTGCCAGCATGGTTTCTAGTCAGCCCCAGCATTTT. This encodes CASMVSSQPQHF.

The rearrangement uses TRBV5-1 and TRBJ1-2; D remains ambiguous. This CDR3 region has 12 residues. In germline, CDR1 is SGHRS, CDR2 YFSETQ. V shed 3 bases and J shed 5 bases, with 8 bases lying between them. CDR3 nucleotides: TGCGCCAGCAGCTCGGGGTCGTATGGCTACACCTTC. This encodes CASSSGSYGYTF.

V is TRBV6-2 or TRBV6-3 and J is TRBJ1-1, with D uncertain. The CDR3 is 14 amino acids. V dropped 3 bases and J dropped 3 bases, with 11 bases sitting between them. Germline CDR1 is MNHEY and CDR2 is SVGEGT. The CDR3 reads CASSYRGFDTEAFF. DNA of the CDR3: TGTGCCAGCAGTTATAGAGGGTTTGACACTGAAGCTTTCTTT.

CDR3 nucleotides: TGTGCCAGCAGTAAGGGGGTCGAGGTCTGGGGTAATTCACCCCTCCACTTT. This sequence encodes CASSKGVEVWGNSPLHF. This rearrangement joins TRBV7-2 to TRBJ1-6; D possibly corresponds to TRBD1 (6 bases). The V end was cut by 6 bases, the J end by 6 bases, with 21 bases between. Germline V gene data show CDR1 as SGHTA and CDR2 as FQGNSA. This CDR3 is 17 amino acids long.

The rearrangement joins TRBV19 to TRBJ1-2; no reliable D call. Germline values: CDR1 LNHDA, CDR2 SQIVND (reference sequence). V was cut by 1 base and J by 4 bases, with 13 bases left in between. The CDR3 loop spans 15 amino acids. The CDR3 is CASSIAGGRSYGYTF. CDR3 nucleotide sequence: TGTGCCAGTAGTATAGCTGGAGGGCGATCCTATGGCTACACCTTC.

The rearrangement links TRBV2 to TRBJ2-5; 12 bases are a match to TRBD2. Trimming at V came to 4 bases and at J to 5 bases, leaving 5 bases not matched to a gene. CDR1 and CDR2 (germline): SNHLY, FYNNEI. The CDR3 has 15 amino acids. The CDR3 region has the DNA TGTGCCAGCAGTGGGCGGACTAGCGGGGCTGAGACCCAGTACTTC. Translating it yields CASSGRTSGAETQYF.

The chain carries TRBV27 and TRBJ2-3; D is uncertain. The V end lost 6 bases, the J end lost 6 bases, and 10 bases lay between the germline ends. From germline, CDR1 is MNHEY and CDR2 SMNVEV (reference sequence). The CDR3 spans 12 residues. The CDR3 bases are TGTGCCAGCAGCCGTATTCGTGATACGCAGTATTTT. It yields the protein CASSRIRDTQYF.

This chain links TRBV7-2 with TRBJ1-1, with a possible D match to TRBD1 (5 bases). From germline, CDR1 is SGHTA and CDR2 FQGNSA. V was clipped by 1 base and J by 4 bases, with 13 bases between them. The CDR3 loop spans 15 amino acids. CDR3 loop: CASSLDRTRSTEAFF. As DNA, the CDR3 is TGTGCCAGCAGCTTAGATAGGACACGGAGCACTGAAGCTTTCTTT.

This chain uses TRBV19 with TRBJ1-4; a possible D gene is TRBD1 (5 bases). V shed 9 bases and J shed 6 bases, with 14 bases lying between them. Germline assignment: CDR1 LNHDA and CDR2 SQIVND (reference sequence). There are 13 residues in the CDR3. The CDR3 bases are TGTGCCAGCAGGAGGGGTTTGGATGAAAAACTGTTTTTT. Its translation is CASRRGLDEKLFF.

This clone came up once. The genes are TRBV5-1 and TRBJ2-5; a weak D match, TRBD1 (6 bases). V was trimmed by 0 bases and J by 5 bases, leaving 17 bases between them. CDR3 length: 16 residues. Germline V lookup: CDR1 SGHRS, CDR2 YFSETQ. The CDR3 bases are TGCGCCAGCAGCTTGGTCGGCATGCCAAGGGGGGAGACCCAGTACTTC. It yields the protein CASSLVGMPRGETQYF.

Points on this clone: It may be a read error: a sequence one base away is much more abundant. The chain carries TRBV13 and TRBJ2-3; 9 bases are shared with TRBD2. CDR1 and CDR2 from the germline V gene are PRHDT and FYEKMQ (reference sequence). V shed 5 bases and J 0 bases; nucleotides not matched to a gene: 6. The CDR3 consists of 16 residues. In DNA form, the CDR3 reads TGTGCCAGCAGCATAAGGACTAGCGCTAGCACAGATACGCAGTATTTT. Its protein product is CASSIRTSASTDTQYF.

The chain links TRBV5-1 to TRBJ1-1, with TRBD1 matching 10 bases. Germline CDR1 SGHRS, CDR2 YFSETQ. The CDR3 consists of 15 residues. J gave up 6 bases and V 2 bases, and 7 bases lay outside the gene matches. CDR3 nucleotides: TGCGCCAGCAGCTTACCGGGACAGGGGACCCCTGAAGCTTTCTTT. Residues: CASSLPGQGTPEAFF.

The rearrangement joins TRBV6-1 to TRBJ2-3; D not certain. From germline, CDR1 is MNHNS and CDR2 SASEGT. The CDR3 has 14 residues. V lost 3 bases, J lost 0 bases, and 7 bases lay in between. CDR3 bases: TGTGCCAGCAGTGACATAAGCAGCACAGATACGCAGTATTTT. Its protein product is CASSDISSTDTQYF.

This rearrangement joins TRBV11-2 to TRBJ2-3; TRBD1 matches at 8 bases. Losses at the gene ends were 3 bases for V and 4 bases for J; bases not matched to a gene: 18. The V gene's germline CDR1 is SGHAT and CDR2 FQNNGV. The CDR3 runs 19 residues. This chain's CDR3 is CASSFPLPPEDREADTQYF. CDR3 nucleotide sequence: TGTGCCAGCAGCTTCCCCCTACCCCCGGAGGACAGGGAGGCAGATACGCAGTATTTT.

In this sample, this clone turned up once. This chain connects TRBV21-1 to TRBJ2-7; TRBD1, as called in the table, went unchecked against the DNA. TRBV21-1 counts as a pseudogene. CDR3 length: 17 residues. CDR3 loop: CASSNWTRRYRTYEQYF. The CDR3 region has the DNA TGTGCCAGCAGCAATTGGACCCGCCGGTACAGGACCTACGAGCAGTACTTC.

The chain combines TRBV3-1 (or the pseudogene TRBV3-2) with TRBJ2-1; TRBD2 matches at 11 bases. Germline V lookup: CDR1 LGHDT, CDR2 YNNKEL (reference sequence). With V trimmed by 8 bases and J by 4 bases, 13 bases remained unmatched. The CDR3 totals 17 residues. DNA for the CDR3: TGTGCCAGCGTGGGGCTAGCGGGAGGAATACCATACAATGAGCAGTTCTTC. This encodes CASVGLAGGIPYNEQFF.

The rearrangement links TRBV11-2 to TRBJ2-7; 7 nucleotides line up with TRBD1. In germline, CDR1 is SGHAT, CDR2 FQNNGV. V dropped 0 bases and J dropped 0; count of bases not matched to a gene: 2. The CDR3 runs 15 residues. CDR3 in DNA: TGTGCCAGCAGCTTAGAATCAGGGGGCTCCTACGAGCAGTACTTC. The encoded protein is CASSLESGGSYEQYF.

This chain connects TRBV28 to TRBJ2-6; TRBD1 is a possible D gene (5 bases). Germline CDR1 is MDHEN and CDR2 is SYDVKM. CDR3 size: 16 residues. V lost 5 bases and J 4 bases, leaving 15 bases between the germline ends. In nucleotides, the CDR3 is TGTGCCAGCAGTCCCCACAGGCCGTTGGGGGCCAACGTCCTGACTTTC. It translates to CASSPHRPLGANVLTF.

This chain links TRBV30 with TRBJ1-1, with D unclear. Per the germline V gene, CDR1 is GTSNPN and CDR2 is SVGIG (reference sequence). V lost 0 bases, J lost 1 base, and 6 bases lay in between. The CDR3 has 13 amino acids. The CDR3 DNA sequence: TGTGCCTGGAGTGTTTTGGCGAACACTGAAGCTTTCTTT. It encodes CAWSVLANTEAFF.